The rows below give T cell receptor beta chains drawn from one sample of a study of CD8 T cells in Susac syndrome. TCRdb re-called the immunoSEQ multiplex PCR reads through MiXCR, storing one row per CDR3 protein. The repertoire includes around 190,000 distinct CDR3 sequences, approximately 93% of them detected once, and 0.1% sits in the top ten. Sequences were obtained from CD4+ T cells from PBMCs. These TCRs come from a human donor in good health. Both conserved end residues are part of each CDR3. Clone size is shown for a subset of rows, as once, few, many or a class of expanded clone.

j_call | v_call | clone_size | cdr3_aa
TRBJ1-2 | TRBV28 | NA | CASSLAGGDGYTF
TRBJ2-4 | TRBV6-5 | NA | CASREAGGSKNIQYF
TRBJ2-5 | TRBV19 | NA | CASSTPIGLGAMETQYF
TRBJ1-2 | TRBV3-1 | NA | CASSQESGIYGYTF
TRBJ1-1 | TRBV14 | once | CASSEGRRVNTEAFF
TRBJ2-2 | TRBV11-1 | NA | CASSPTRGTGELFF
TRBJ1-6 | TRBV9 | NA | CASSAVGGPYSPLHF
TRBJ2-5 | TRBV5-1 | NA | CASKTTGSMETQYF
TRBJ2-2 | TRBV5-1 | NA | CASSPTGAPGELFF
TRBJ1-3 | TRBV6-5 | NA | CASSYVFPPSGNTIYF
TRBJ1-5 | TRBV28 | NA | CASSFASYNQPQHF
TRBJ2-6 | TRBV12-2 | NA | CASRPGHGQGTGANVLTF
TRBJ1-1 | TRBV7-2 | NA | CASNVPWQGGTEAFF
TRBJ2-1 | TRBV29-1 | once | CSVEDGVF
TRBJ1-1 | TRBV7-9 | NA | CASSLGMGHTNTEAFF
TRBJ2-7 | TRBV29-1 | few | CSGQDYYEQYF
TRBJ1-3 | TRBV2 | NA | CASRGGLPRGGNTIYF
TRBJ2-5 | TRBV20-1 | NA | CSATKGTQGETQYF
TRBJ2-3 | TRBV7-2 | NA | CASSYGPEQPDTQYF
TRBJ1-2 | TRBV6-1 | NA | CASSEAGTGSNYGYTF
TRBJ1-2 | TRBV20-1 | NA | CSAQIGGTNYGYTF
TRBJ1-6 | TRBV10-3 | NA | CAISGGAGRPLHF
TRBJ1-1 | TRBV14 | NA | CASSHKIGNTEAFF
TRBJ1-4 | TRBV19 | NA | CARTKTPATNEKLFF
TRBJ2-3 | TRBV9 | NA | CASSVGALTRTDTQYF
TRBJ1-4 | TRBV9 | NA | CASSVGEAEPKFEKLFF
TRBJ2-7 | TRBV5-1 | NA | CASSDSPTPTYEQYF
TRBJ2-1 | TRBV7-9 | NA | CASSLAGGNNEQFF
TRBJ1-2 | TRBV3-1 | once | CASSPTGGGYTF
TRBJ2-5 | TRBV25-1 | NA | CASSVSVGRGWEETQYF
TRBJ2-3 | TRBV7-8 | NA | CASSPPDRTGVDVGDTQYF
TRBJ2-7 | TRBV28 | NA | CASSPTFKGGYEQYF
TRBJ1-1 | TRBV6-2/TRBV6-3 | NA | CASTGATGANTEAFF
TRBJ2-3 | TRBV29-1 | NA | CSVDEMSTDTQYF
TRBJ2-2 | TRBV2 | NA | CASTQTPTELFF
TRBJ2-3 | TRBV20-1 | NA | CSARGERGSNTQYF
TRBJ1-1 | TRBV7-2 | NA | CASSLSTGLITEAFF
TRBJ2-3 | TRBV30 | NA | CAWSVLGGGVQGTQYF
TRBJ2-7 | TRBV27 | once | CASSLGTGKKGGYEQYF
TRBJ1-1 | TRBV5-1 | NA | CASSSSYRNTEAFF
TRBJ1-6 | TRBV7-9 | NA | CASSSGFRVSPLHF
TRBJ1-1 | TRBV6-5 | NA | CASSASTGGNTEAFF
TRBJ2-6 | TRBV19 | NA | CASRAWGQGASGANVLTF
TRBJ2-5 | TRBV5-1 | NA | CASSYTGTSGQETQYF
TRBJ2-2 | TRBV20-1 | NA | CSAPHVGTGDTGELFF
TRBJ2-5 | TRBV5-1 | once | CASSSQGAVETQYF
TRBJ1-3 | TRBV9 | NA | CASSVGAGTGVGNTIYF
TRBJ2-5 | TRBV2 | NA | CASSQGHLGETQYF
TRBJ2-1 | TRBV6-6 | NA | CASSYGATEQFF
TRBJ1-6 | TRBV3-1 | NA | CASSRSSTLGDSPLHF
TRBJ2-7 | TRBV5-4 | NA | CASSRGGLAGFSYEQYF
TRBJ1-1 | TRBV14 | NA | CASSQEGGRVNTEAFF
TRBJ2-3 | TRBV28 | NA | CASSSLGTQYF